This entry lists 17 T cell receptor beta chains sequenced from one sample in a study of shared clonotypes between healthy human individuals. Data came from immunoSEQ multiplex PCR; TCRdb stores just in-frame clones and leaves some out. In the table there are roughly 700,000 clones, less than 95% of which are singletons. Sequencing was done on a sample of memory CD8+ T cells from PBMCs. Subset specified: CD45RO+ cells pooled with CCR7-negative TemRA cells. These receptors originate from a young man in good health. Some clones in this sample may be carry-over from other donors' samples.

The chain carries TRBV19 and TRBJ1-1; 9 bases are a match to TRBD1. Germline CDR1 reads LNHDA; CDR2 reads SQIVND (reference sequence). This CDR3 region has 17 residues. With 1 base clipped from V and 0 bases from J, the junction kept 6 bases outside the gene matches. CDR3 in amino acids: CASSIGQGGTLNTEAFF. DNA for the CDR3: TGTGCCAGTAGTATAGGACAGGGGGGGACTTTGAACACTGAAGCTTTCTTT.

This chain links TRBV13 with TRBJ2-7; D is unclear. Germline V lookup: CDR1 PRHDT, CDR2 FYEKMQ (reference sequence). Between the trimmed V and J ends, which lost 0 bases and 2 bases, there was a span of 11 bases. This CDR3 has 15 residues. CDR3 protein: CASSLGGRPPYEQYF. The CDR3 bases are TGTGCCAGCAGCTTAGGTGGCAGGCCACCCTACGAGCAGTACTTC.

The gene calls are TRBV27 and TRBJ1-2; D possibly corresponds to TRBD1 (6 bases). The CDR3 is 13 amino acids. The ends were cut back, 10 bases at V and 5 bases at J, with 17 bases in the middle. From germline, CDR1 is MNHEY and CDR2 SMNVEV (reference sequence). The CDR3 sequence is CATSAGGRYGYTF. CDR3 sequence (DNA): TGTGCCACCTCCGCTGGGGGCCGGTATGGCTACACCTTC.

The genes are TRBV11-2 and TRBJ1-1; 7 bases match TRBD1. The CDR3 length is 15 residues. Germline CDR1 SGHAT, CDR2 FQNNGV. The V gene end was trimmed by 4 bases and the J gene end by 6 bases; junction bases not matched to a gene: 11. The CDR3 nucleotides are TGTGCCAGCAGCTATAGAGCCGGGACAGTCGCTGAAGCTTTCTTT. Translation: CASSYRAGTVAEAFF. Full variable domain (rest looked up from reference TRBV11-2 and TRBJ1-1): EAGVAQSPRYKIIEKRQSVAFWCNPISGHATLYWYQQILGQGPKLLIQFQNNGVVDDSQLPKDRFSAERLKGVDSTLKIQPAKLEDSAVYLCASSYRAGTVAEAFFGQGTRLTVV.

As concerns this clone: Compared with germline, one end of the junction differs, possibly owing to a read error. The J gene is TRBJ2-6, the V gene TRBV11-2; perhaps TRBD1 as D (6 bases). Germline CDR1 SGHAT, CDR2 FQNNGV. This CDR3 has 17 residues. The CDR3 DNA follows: TGTGCCAGCAGCTTGAACAGGGCCCACTCTGAGGCCAACGTCCTGACTTTC. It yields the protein CASSLNRAHSEANVLTF.

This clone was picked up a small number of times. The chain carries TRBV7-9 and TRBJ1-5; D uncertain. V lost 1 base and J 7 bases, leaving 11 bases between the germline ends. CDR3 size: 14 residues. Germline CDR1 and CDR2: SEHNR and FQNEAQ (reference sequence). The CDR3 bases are TGTGCCAGCAGCTTAGGGGGAACCAGGCAGCCCCAGCATTTT. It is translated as CASSLGGTRQPQHF. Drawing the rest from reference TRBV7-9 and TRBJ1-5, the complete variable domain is DTGVSQNPRHKITKRGQNVTFRCDPISEHNRLYWYRQTLGQGPEFLTYFQNEAQLEKSRLLSDRFSAERPKGSFSTLEIQRTEQGDSAMYLCASSLGGTRQPQHFGDGTRLSIL.

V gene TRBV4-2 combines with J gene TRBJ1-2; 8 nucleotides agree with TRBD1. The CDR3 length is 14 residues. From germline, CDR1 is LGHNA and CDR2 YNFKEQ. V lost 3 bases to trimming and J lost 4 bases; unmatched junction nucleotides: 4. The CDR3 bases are TGTGCCAGCAGCCAGGAACAGGGGGGCTATGGCTACACCTTC. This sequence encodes CASSQEQGGYGYTF.

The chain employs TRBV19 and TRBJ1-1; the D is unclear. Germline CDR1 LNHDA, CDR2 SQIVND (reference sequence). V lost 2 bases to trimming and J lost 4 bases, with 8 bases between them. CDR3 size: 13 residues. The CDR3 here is CASSIWGVTEAFF. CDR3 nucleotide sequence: TGTGCCAGTAGTATATGGGGAGTCACTGAAGCTTTCTTT.

CDR3 DNA sequence: TGCGCCAGCAGCCCGTTGGTCTCCGCAATGGTCCACACCGGGGAGCTGTTTTTT. It translates to CASSPLVSAMVHTGELFF. This sequence joins TRBV4-1 and TRBJ2-2; the D is unclear. The germline V gene encodes CDR1 MGHRA and CDR2 YSYEKL. The CDR3 has 18 residues. V shed 4 bases and J shed 3 bases, with 21 bases lying between them.

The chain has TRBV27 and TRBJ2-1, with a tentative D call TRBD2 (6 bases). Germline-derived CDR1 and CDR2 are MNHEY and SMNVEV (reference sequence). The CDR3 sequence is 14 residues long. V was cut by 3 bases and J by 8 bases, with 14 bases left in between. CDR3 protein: CASSFLQREDEQFF. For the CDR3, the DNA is TGTGCCAGCAGTTTCCTCCAGAGGGAGGATGAGCAGTTCTTC.

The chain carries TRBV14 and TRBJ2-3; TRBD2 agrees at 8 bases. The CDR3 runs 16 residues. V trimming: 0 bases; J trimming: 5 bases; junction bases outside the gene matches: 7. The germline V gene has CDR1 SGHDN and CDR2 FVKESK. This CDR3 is CASSQDKREKQDTQYF. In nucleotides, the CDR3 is TGTGCCAGCAGCCAAGACAAGCGGGAGAAACAAGATACGCAGTATTTT.

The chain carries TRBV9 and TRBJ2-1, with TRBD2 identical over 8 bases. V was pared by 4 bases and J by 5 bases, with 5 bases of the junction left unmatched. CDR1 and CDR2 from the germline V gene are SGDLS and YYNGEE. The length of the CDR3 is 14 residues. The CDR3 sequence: CASSSSGSHNEQFF. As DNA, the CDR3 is TGTGCCAGCAGCTCCAGCGGGAGTCACAATGAGCAGTTCTTC.

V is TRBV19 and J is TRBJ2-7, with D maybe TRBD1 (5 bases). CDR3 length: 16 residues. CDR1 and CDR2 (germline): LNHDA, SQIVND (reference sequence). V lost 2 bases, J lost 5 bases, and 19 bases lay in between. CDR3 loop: CASSISSAGWVNEQYF. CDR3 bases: TGTGCCAGTAGTATATCCTCTGCAGGGTGGGTAAACGAGCAGTACTTC.

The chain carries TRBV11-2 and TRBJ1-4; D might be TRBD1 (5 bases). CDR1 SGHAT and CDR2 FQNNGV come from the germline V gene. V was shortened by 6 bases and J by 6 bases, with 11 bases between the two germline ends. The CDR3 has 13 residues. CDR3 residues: CASSWGGDEKLFF. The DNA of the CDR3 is TGTGCCAGCAGTTGGGGGGGTGATGAAAAACTGTTTTTT.

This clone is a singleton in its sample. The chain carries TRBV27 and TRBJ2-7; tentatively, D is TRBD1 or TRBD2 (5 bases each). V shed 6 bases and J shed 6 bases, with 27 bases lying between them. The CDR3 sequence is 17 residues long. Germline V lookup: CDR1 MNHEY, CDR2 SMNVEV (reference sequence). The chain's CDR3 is CASSHSRGDLETGEQYF. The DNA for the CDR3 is TGTGCCAGCAGCCATTCTCGGGGCGACTTAGAAACCGGCGAGCAGTACTTC.

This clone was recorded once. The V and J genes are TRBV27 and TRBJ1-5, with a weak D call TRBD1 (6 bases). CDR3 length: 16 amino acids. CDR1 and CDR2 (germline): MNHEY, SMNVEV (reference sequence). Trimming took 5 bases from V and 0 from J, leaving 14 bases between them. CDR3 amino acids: CASSPSRGHSNQPQHF. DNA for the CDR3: TGTGCCAGCAGTCCAAGCAGGGGCCATAGCAATCAGCCCCAGCATTTT.

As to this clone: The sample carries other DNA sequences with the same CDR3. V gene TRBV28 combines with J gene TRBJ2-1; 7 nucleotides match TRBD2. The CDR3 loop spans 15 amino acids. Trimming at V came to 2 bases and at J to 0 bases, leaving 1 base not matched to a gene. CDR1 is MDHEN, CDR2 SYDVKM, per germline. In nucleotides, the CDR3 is TGTGCCAGCAGTTTACGCGGGAGCTCCTACAATGAGCAGTTCTTC. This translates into CASSLRGSSYNEQFF.